Below, 9 T cell receptor beta chains from the same sample are listed, as sequenced in a study of blood T cells in healthy people across ages. Through a sample-barcoded 5' primer and a J-beta primer mix, a second PCR was run for about 6 to 11 cycles. A single record per CDR3 protein comes from TCRdb applying MiXCR to the 5' RACE reads. The sample lists hundreds of thousands of distinct CDR3 sequences, over 45% seen once, with roughly 22% in the top ten. The sequencing sample was made of blood. The receptors originated from a man aged 25-45 years in good health.

The rearrangement joins TRBV2 to TRBJ2-3; 11 bases map to TRBD2. The CDR3 is 15 amino acids. V was clipped by 4 bases and J by 5 bases; unmatched bases: 5. The germline gives CDR1 SNHLY, CDR2 FYNNEI. The CDR3 loop reads CASSGSSGRRDTQYF. DNA of the CDR3: TGTGCCAGCAGTGGATCTAGCGGGAGGCGAGATACGCAGTATTTT.

CDR3 loop: CASSRTGGDQPQHF. Written as DNA, the CDR3 is TGTGCCAGCAGTCGTACAGGGGGCGATCAGCCCCAGCATTTT. The rearrangement links TRBV7-2 to TRBJ1-5; the match to TRBD1 covers 9 bases. J gave up 5 bases and V 6 bases, and 5 bases lay outside the gene matches. This CDR3 comprises 14 residues. Germline V gene data show CDR1 as SGHTA and CDR2 as FQGNSA. The variable domain in full, with the rest retrieved from reference TRBV7-2 and TRBJ1-5, is GAGVSQSPSNKVTEKGKDVELRCDPISGHTALYWYRQSLGQGLEFLIYFQGNSAPDKSGLPSDRFSAERTGGSVSTLTIQRTQQEDSAVYLCASSRTGGDQPQHFGDGTRLSIL.

The chain carries TRBV7-6 and TRBJ2-1; the D is unclear. The CDR3 covers 15 residues. V lost 2 bases and J lost 2, with 10 bases in between. Germline V CDR1 and CDR2: SGHVS, FNYEAQ. In nucleotides, the CDR3 is TGTGCCAGCAGCTTACAGCGATACGCCTACAATGAGCAGTTCTTC. Protein product: CASSLQRYAYNEQFF.

The count of this clonotype is one. The CDR3 coding sequence is TGCAGCGTTGAAGCGGGACTGGGTAGCACAGATACGCAGTATTTT. This translates into CSVEAGLGSTDTQYF. The chain combines TRBV29-1 with TRBJ2-3; possibly TRBD2 for D (6 bases). The V gene's germline CDR1 is SQVTM and CDR2 ANQGSEA. V was shortened by 1 base and J by 0 bases, with 11 bases between the two germline ends. The CDR3 runs 15 residues.

The V and J genes are TRBV20-1 and TRBJ2-3; D call uncertain. V was clipped by 5 bases and J by 3 bases, with 18 bases between them. Germline V CDR1 and CDR2: DFQATT, SNEGSKA (reference sequence). The CDR3 is 15 residues long. The CDR3 DNA is TGCAGTGCTCGACCTTTGCCTGACCGGACAGATACGCAGTATTTT. Protein sequence: CSARPLPDRTDTQYF.

This clonotype was observed a handful of times. V usage is TRBV29-1 and J usage is TRBJ2-5; a possible D gene is TRBD1 (6 bases). The CDR3 consists of 13 residues. V was trimmed by 6 bases and J by 2 bases, leaving 13 bases between them. Germline CDR1 and CDR2: SQVTM and ANQGSEA. In nucleotides, the CDR3 is TGCAGCGTCTTACTCGACAGGCAAGAGACCCAGTACTTC. Its translation is CSVLLDRQETQYF.

In regard to this clonotype: A junction boundary mismatches the germline segment, possibly from a read error. The rearrangement uses TRBV25-1 and TRBJ1-5; D perhaps matches TRBD1 (5 bases). There are 15 residues in the CDR3. Germline CDR1 MGHDK, CDR2 SYGVNS. CDR3 nucleotides: TGTGCCTGCAGTGGGCGGGACGGTAGCAATCAGCCCCAGCATTTT. Protein sequence: CACSGRDGSNQPQHF. Together with reference TRBV25-1 and TRBJ1-5, the CDR3 gives the full variable domain: EADIYQTPRYLVIGTGKKITLECSQTMGHDKMYWYQQDPGMELHLIHYSYGVNSTEKGDLSSESTVSRIRTEHFPLTLESARPSHTSQYLCACSGRDGSNQPQHFGDGTRLSIL.

A few counts support this clonotype. J is TRBJ2-7 and V is TRBV7-2; D is tentatively TRBD1 or TRBD2 (5 bases each). Germline loops: CDR1 SGHTA, CDR2 FQGNSA. Between the trimmed V and J ends, which lost 3 bases and 3 bases, there was a span of 15 bases. The CDR3 is made up of 15 amino acids. This CDR3 is CASSFGGSTHYEQYF. CDR3 nucleotide sequence: TGTGCCAGCAGCTTTGGGGGTTCGACCCACTACGAGCAGTACTTC. The complete variable domain, with remaining parts taken from reference TRBV7-2 and TRBJ2-7, reads GAGVSQSPSNKVTEKGKDVELRCDPISGHTALYWYRQSLGQGLEFLIYFQGNSAPDKSGLPSDRFSAERTGGSVSTLTIQRTQQEDSAVYLCASSFGGSTHYEQYFGPGTRLTVT.

This chain joins TRBV20-1 and TRBJ2-1, with D uncertain. V shed 6 bases and J shed 7 bases, with 13 bases lying between them. The CDR3 spans 12 residues. CDR1 and CDR2 from the germline V gene are DFQATT and SNEGSKA (reference sequence). DNA for the CDR3: TGCAGTGCGAGTCGGGCCCTAAATGAGCAGTTCTTC. Encoded protein: CSASRALNEQFF.